This TCR beta chain was recorded in a study of CD8+ T cells in alopecia areata. Overall study: Patients in the treated group were given tofacitinib by mouth, 5 to 10 mg twice a day. Study-level results: Normal skin's resident alphabeta T cells are sequenced alongside lesional scalp T cells. Scalp clonality, together with expanded CD8+ clones among the top 100, fell significantly with tofacitinib. With tofacitinib ongoing, many expanded lesional clones persisted in both scalp and blood.

Trimming shortened V by 1 base and J by 13 bases, and 10 bases separated the two germline ends. This CDR3 has 12 residues. Germline-derived CDR1 and CDR2 are MDHEN and SYDVKM. Notes on this clone: The antigen is not known.

Indicated treatment: oral pan-JAK inhibitor, 5-10 mg twice daily. Extracted RNA was reverse transcribed into cDNA, the sequencing template. Measured with immunoSEQ multiplex PCR; TCRdb has only the in-frame clones, and not every one. This sample yields about 200,000 clones, of which roughly 64% are seen a single time; 5.5% to 6% belongs to the top ten. The source is a human donor with alopecia areata. The rearrangement uses TRBV28 and TRBJ1-4; no clear D gene. The starting material was CD4+ T cells sorted from blood, obtained at week 24, from a patient treated with tofacitinib. CDR3 residues: CASSLFGAGLFF. CDR3 nucleotide sequence: TGTGCCAGCAGTTTATTCGGAGCGGGACTGTTTTTT. Drawing the rest from reference TRBV28 and TRBJ1-4, the complete variable domain is DVKVTQSSRYLVKRTGEKVFLECVQDMDHENMFWYRQDPGLGLRLIYFSYDVKMKEKGDIPEGYSVSREKKERFSLILESASTNQTSMYLCASSLFGAGLFFGSGTQLSVL.